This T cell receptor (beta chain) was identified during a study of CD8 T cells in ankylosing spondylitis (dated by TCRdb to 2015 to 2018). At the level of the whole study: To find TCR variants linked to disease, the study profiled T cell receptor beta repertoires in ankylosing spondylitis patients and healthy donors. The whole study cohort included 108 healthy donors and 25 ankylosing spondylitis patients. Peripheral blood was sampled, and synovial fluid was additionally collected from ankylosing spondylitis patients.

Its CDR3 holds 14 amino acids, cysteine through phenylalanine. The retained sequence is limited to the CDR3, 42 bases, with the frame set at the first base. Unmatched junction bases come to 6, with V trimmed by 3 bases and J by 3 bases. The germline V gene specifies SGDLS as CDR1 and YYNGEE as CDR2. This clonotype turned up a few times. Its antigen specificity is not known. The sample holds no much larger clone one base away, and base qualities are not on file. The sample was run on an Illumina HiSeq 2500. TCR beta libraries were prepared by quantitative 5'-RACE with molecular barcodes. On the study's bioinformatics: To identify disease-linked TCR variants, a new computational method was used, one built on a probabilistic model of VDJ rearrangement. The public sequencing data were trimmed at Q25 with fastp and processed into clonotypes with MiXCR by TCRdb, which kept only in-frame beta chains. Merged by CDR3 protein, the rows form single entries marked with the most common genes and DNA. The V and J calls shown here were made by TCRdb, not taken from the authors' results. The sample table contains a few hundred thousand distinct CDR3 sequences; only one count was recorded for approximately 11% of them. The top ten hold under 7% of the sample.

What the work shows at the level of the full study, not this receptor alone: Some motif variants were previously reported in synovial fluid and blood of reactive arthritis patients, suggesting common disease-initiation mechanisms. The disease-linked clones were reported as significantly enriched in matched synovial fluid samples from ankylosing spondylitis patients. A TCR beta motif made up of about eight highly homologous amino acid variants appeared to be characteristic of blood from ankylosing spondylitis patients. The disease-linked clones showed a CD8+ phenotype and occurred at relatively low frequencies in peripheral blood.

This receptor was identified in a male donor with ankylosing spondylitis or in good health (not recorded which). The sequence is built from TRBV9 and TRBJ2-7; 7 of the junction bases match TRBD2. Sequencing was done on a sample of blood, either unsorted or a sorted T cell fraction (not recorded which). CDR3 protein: CASSGGGVNYEQYF. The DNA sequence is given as TGTGCCAGCAGCGGGGGAGGGGTAAACTACGAGCAGTACTTC.